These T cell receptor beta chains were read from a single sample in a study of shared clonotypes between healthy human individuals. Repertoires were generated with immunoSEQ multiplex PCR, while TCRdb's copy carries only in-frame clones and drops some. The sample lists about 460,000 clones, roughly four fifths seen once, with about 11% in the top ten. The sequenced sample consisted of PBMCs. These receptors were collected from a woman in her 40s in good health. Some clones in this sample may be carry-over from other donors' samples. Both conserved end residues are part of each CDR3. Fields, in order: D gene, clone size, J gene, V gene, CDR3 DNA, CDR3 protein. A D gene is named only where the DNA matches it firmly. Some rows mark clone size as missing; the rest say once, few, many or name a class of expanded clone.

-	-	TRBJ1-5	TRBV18	TGTGCCAGCTCACCAACAGGAATTAGCAATCAGCCCCAGCATTTT	CASSPTGISNQPQHF
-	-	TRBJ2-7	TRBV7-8	TGTGCCAGCAGCTTAGCAGGCGGGACCTACGAGCAGTACTTC	CASSLAGGTYEQYF
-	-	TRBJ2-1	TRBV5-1	TGCGCCAGCAGCGGCGGGTACGGGCTTAGCGAGCAGTTCTTC	CASSGGYGLSEQFF
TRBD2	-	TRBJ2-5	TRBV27	TGTGCCAGCAGTATGACTAGCGGGTGGGAGGAGACCCAGTACTTC	CASSMTSGWEETQYF
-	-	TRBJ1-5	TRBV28	TGTGCCAGCAGTCCCCCGGGGGCAGGGGCAAGCAATCAGCCCCAGCATTTT	CASSPPGAGASNQPQHF
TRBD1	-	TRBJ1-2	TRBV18	TGTGCCAGCTCACCTGGACAGGGTGGCTACACCTTC	CASSPGQGGYTF
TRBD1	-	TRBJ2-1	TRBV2	TGTGCCAGCAAACCGGGACAGGGGTTTGATGAGCAGTTCTTC	CASKPGQGFDEQFF
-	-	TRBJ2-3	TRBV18	TGTGCCAGCTCACCTGCGGATACGCAGTATTTT	CASSPADTQYF
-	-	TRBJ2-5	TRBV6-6	TGTGCCAGCAGTTACCCCCTAGGTGGGCGGGAAGAGACCCAGTACTTC	CASSYPLGGREETQYF
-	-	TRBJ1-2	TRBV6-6	TGTGCCATCCAGGAAAGCACTAACTATGGCTACACCTTC	CAIQESTNYGYTF
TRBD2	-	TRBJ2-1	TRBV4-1	TGCGCCAGCAGCCAGATAGCGGGAGAAGTGGCCAATGAGCAGTTCTTC	CASSQIAGEVANEQFF
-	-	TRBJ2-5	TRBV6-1	TGTGCCAGCAGTGAAGGGTACAGGGAGGAGACCCAGTACTTC	CASSEGYREETQYF
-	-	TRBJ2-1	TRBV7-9	TGTGCCAGCAGCCCTTGGAGGACCTACAATGAGCAGTTCTTC	CASSPWRTYNEQFF
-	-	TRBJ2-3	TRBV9	TGTGCCAGCAGCGTAGAATTGAGGGTTTCGGATACGCAGTATTTT	CASSVELRVSDTQYF
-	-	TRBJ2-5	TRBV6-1	TGTGCCAGCAGTGATCTAGCGACTCAAGAGACCCAGTACTTC	CASSDLATQETQYF
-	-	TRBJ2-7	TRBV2	TGTGCCAGCAGTGATCAGGGAACTTATTACGAGCAGTACTTC	CASSDQGTYYEQYF
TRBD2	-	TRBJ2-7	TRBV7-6	TGTGCCAGCAGCTCACTAGCGGGAGGGCCCTACGAGCAGTACTTC	CASSSLAGGPYEQYF
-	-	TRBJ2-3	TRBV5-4	TGTGCCAGCAGCCAGCCTGGGGACACATTCTATACGCAGTATTTT	CASSQPGDTFYTQYF
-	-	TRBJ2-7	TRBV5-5	TGTGCCAGCAGCTTGGGGGCATCCACTGGATCCTACGAGCAGTACTTC	CASSLGASTGSYEQYF
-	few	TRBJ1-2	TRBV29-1	TGCAGCGTTGAACGCCCGGGGTCCTATGGCTACACCTTC	CSVERPGSYGYTF
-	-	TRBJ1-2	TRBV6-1	TGTGCCAGCAGTGGGGGGACGTCCGGACATAACTATGGCTACACCTTC	CASSGGTSGHNYGYTF
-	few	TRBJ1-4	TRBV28	TGTGCCAGCAGCCCCCGGGACACACTGGAGGGACTGTTTTTT	CASSPRDTLEGLFF
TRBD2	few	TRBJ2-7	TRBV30	TGTGCCTGGACCTTGGGAGGGGCACCTAGCCCCGGCTACGAGCAGTACTTC	CAWTLGGAPSPGYEQYF
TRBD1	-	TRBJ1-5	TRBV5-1	TGCGCCAGCAGCTTGATTCCAGGGGGCGAACAGCCCCAGCATTTT	CASSLIPGGEQPQHF
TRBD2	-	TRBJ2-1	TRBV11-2	TGTGCCAGCAGCTTAGATCGGGGACTAGACAATGAGCAGTTCTTC	CASSLDRGLDNEQFF
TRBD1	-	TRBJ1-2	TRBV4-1	TGCGCCAGCAGCCAAGTCAGTCCCAGGGGGGTCTGGTATGGCTACACCTTC	CASSQVSPRGVWYGYTF
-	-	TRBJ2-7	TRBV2	TGTGCCAGCAGTGAAGGGTCGGGGGCCTCAGGCGAGCAGTACTTC	CASSEGSGASGEQYF
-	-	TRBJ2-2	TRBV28	TGTGCCAGCAGTCGCCTTCATAGGACAGCGCAAGACCCCAGAAGCGTCCCCGGGGAGCTGTTTTTT	CASSRLHRTAQDPRSVPGELFF
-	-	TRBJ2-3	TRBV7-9	TGTGCCAGCACGAGGGGGGAATTTTCTAGCACAGATACGCAGTATTTT	CASTRGEFSSTDTQYF
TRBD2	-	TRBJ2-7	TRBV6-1	TGTGCCAGCAGAAGCGGGAAGACCTCCTACGAGCAGTACTTC	CASRSGKTSYEQYF
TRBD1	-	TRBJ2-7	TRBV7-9	TGTGCCAGCAGCGGGGACAGGGAAGTACTCCACGAGCAGTACTTC	CASSGDREVLHEQYF
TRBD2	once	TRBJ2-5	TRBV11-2	TGTGCCAGCAGCTACGGACTAGCGGGAAACCAAGAGACCCAGTACTTC	CASSYGLAGNQETQYF
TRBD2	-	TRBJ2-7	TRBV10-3	TGTGCCATCAAAGGGACTAGCGGTTCCTACGAGCAGTACTTC	CAIKGTSGSYEQYF
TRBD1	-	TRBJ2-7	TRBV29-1	TGCAGCGTTGGACAGGGGAAACGCGACGAGCAGTACTTC	CSVGQGKRDEQYF
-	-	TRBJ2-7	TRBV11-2	TGTGCCAGCAGCCTAGGACGCGAGCAGTACTTC	CASSLGREQYF
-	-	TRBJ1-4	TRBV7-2	TGTGCCAGCAGCACCACAGGGCAGAATGAAAAACTGTTTTTT	CASSTTGQNEKLFF
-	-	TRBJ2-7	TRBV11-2	TGTGCCAGCAGCTTAGAAATGGGGGGATACGAGCAGTACTTC	CASSLEMGGYEQYF
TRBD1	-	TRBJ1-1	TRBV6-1	TGTGCCAGCAGTGGACAGGGGGATGTAGGGAACACTGAAGCTTTCTTT	CASSGQGDVGNTEAFF
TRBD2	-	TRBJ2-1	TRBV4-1	TGCGCCAGCAGACGAGGTAGCGGGCAGTCCTACAATGAGCAGTTCTTC	CASRRGSGQSYNEQFF
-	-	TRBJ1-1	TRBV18	TGTGCCAGCTCACCGGAGACCTGGCGTACTGAAGCTTTCTTT	CASSPETWRTEAFF
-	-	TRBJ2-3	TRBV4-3	TGCGCCAGCACCCCCGGTTTAGCGAGCACAGATACGCAGTATTTT	CASTPGLASTDTQYF
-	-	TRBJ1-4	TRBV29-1	TGCAGCGTCCCCGCGGGTGAAAAACTGTTTTTT	CSVPAGEKLFF
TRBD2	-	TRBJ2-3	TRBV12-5	TGTGCTAGTGGGGGGTTCGGGAGGGCCAGCACAGATACGCAGTATTTT	CASGGFGRASTDTQYF